This TCR beta chain is from a study of CD8 T cells in Susac syndrome. Study information: Sequencing included Susac syndrome patients, about 6 of them with active disease and roughly eight in remission.

Roughly 0.5 to 1 ug RNA was reverse transcribed with random hexamers. The method of amplification for TCR beta CDR3 was immunoSEQ multiplex PCR, covering 54 Vbeta and 13 Jbeta. TCRdb reanalysed the immunoSEQ multiplex PCR reads using MiXCR and keeps one entry per CDR3 protein. The repertoire has approximately 190,000 distinct CDR3 sequences, almost 96% of them found once; the top ten carry approximately 0.098%. Germline V CDR1 and CDR2: LGHNA, YNFKEQ. The CDR3 spans 15 residues. Unmatched junction bases numbered 9, after V lost 1 base and J lost 7 bases. Patients with Susac syndrome fulfilled recently defined diagnostic criteria for definite or probable disease.

V and J are TRBV4-2 and TRBJ1-1; 7 bases are a match to TRBD1. The TCR sequence derives from a human donor with Susac syndrome. The specimen sequenced was CD4+ T cells from PBMCs. The CDR3 sequence: CASSQGRGPVGEAFF. The CDR3 DNA sequence: TGTGCCAGCAGCCAAGGGAGGGGGCCGGTAGGTGAAGCTTTCTTT.